This T cell receptor (beta chain) was obtained from a study of blood T cell repertoires in COVID-19. Study details: T cells, B-cell-depleted T cells, or PBMCs provided the cDNA or gDNA that served as material.

The CDR3 is made up of 16 amino acids. The germline gives CDR1 SEHNR, CDR2 FQNEAQ (reference sequence). Trimming took 3 bases from V and 1 from J; bases not matched to a gene: 7. This clone was found a few times. In the source study's methods: Cell counts per sample came from amplifying reference gene primers. Clones were sequenced by immunoSEQ multiplex PCR, and TCRdb holds only the in-frame ones, with some missing. That table is the source of V, J and clone size, and D and trimming were worked out from the DNA. This sample carries 130,000 to 150,000 clones, 85% to 90% of them seen once, and the ten largest clones take approximately 40%.

The sequence derives from a man between 45 and 60 years old who had recovered from COVID-19. The chain joins TRBV7-9 to TRBJ1-2; 8 bases align to TRBD1. The sequencing sample was made of peripheral blood. Here the CDR3 DNA reads TGTGCCAGCAGCTTTTCCGGGACAGGCAATAACTATGGCTACACCTTC. Translating it yields CASSFSGTGNNYGYTF.